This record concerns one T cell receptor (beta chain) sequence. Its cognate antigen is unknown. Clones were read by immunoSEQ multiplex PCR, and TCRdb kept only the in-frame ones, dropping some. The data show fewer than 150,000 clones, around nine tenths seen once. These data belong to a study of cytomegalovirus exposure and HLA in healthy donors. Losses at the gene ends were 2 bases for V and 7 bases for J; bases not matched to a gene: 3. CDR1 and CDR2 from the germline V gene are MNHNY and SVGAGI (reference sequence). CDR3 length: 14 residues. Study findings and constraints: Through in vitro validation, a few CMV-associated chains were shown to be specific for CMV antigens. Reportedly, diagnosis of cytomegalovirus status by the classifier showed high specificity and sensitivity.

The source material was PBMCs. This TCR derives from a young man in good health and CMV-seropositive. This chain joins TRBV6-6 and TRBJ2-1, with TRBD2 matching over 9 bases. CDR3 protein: CASSYGGGVNEQFF. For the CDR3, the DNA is TGTGCCAGCAGTTACGGCGGGGGGGTTAATGAGCAGTTCTTC.